The 7 T cell receptor beta chains given below trace back to one sample, sequenced in a study of shared clonotypes between healthy human individuals. Assay: immunoSEQ multiplex PCR; the TCRdb copy retains only in-frame clones and omits some. This sample has hundreds of thousands of clones, with approximately 74% found just once. Specimen: memory CD4+ T cells sorted from blood. Noted subset: CD45RA-negative fraction. These receptors all come from a woman younger than 45 in good health.

V and J are TRBV4-1 and TRBJ2-7; no clear D gene. The germline V gene encodes CDR1 MGHRA and CDR2 YSYEKL. Trimming pared 1 base from V and 0 bases from J, leaving 13 bases between. CDR3 length: 16 amino acids. The CDR3 region has the DNA TGCGCCAGCAGCCAAGCGGTCGGCTACTCCTCCTACGAGCAGTACTTC. This encodes CASSQAVGYSSYEQYF.

This clone was observed many times. The chain recombines TRBV25-1 with TRBJ2-2; D ambiguous. The length of the CDR3 is 11 residues. V shed 8 bases and J shed 10 bases, with 11 bases lying between them. Germline CDR1 and CDR2: MGHDK and SYGVNS. The CDR3 DNA sequence: TGTGCCAGCGGCCCCGCAGAGGAGCTGTTTTTT. Amino acids: CASGPAEELFF.

This clone was detected once. The gene calls are TRBV27 and TRBJ1-2, with unresolved D. Germline values: CDR1 MNHEY, CDR2 SMNVEV (reference sequence). CDR3 length: 15 residues. V lost 5 bases to trimming and J lost 4 bases, with 17 bases between them. The CDR3 nucleotides are TGTGCCAGCAGTCTCCATACCGGGCGGGGCTATGGCTACACCTTC. Translating it yields CASSLHTGRGYGYTF.

This rearrangement joins TRBV5-1 to TRBJ2-7; D remains unclear. Germline V gene lookup returns CDR1 SGHRS and CDR2 YFSETQ. The length of the CDR3 is 14 residues. Deletions cut 4 bases from V and 0 bases from J, with 11 bases between. The CDR3: CASSPDGRSYEQYF. The CDR3 coding sequence is TGCGCCAGCAGCCCGGACGGCCGCTCCTACGAGCAGTACTTC.

This clone was seen a handful of times. The rearrangement joins TRBV18 to TRBJ2-3, with D possibly being TRBD1 (7 bases). Trimming removed 8 bases at V and 4 bases at J, with 10 bases between. This CDR3 contains 12 residues. The V gene's germline CDR1 is KGHSH and CDR2 LQKENI. The CDR3 is CASQGEADTQYF. The CDR3 DNA follows: TGTGCCAGCCAGGGGGAGGCAGATACGCAGTATTTT.

The chain has TRBV10-3 and TRBJ2-7, with 8 bases identical to TRBD1. The CDR3 is 12 residues long. V lost 8 bases and J lost 4; bases outside the gene matches: 4. Germline V lookup: CDR1 ENHRY, CDR2 SYGVKD. This chain's CDR3 is CAIGQGAYEQYF. The CDR3 DNA follows: TGTGCCATCGGTCAGGGGGCGTACGAGCAGTACTTC.

The chain carries TRBV6-1 and TRBJ2-5; 8 nucleotides agree with TRBD1. V lost 3 bases to trimming and J lost 4 bases; unmatched junction nucleotides: 13. This CDR3 has 17 residues. Looked up from germline, CDR1 is MNHNS and CDR2 is SASEGT. CDR3 in DNA: TGTGCCAGCAGTGAGATTTACCTGCAGGGGGCGGGAGAGACCCAGTACTTC. This sequence encodes CASSEIYLQGAGETQYF.